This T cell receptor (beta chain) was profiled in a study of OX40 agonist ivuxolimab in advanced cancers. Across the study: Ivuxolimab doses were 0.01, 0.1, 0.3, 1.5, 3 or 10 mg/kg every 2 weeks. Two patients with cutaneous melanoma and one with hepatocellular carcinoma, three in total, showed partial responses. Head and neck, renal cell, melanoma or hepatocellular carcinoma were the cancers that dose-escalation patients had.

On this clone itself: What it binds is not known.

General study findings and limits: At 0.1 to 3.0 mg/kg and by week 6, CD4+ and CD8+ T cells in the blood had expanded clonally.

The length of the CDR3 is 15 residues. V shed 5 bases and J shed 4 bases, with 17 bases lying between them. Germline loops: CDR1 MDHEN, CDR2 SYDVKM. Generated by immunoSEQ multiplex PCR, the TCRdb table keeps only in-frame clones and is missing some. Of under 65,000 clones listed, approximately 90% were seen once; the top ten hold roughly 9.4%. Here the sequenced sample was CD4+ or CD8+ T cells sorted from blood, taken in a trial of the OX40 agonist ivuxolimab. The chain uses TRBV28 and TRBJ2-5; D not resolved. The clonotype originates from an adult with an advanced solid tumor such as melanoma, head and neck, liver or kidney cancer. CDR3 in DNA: TGTGCCAGCAGTCCTCCTCAAACGGAAAGAGAGACCCAGTACTTC. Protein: CASSPPQTERETQYF. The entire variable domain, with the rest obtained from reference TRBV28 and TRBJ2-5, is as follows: DVKVTQSSRYLVKRTGEKVFLECVQDMDHENMFWYRQDPGLGLRLIYFSYDVKMKEKGDIPEGYSVSREKKERFSLILESASTNQTSMYLCASSPPQTERETQYFGPGTRLLVL.